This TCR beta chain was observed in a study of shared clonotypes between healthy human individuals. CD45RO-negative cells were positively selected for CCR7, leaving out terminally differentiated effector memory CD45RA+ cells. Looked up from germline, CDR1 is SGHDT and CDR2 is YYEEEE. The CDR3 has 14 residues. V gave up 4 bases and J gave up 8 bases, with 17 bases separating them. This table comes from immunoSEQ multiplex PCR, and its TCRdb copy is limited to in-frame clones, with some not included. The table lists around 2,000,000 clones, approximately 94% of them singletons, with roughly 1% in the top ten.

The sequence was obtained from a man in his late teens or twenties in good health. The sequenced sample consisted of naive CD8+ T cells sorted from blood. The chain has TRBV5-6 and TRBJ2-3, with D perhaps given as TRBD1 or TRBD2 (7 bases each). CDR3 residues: CASSLGGGGGTQYF. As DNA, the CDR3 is TGTGCCAGCAGCCTCGGGGGAGGGGGCGGTACGCAGTATTTT.